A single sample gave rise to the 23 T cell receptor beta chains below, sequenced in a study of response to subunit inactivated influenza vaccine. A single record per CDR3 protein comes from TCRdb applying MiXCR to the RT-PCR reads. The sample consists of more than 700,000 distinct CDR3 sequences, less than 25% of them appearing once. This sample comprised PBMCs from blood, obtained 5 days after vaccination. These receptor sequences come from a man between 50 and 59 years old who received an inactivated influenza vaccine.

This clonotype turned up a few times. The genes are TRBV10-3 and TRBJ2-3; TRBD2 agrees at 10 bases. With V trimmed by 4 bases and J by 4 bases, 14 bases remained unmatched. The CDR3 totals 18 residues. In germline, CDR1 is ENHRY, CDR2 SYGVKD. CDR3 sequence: CAISGPTSRLAGADTQYF. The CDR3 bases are TGTGCCATCAGTGGTCCAACCTCCAGACTAGCGGGTGCAGATACGCAGTATTTT.

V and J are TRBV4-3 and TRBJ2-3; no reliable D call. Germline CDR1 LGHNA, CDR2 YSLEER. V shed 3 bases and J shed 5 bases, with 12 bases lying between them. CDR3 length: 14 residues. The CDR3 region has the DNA TGCGCCAGCAGCCAGGCGGCGGTCGGAGATACGCAGTATTTT. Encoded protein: CASSQAAVGDTQYF.

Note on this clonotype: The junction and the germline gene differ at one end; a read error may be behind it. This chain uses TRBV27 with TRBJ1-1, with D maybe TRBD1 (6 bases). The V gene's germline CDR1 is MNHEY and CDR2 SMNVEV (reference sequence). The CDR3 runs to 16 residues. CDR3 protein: CASSINGQLMNTEAYF. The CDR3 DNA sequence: TGTGCCAGCAGTATAAATGGACAGCTGATGAACACTGAAGCTTACTTT.

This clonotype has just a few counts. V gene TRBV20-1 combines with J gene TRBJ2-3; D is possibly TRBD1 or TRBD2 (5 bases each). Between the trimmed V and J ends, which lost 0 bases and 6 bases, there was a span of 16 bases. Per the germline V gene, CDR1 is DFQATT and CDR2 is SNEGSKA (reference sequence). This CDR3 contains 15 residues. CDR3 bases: TGCAGTGCTAGAGAGGGAACTAGGGGATCGGATACGCAGTATTTT. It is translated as CSAREGTRGSDTQYF.

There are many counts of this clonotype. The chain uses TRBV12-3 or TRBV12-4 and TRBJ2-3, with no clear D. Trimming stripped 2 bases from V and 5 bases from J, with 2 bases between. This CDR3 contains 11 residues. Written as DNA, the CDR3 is TGTGCCAGCAGTTTACTAGATACGCAGTATTTT. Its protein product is CASSLLDTQYF.

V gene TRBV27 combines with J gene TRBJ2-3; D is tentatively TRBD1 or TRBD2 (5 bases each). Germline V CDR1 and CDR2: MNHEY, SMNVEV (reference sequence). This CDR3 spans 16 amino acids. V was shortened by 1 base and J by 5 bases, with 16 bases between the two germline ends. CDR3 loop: CASSLFGAGAGDTQYF. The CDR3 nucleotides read TGTGCCAGCAGTTTATTCGGGGCTGGGGCAGGAGATACGCAGTATTTT.

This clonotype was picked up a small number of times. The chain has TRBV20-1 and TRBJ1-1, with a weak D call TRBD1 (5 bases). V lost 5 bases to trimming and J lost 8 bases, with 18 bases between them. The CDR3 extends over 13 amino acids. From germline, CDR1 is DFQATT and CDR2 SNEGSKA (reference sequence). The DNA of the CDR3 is TGCAGTGCTGTTTACCCGGGACGACTGGAAGCTTTCTTT. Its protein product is CSAVYPGRLEAFF.

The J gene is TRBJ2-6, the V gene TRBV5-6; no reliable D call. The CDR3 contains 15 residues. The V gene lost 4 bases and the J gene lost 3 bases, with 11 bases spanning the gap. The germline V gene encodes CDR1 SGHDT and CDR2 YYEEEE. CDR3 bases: TGTGCCAGCAGCGCAACACTTTATGGGGCCAACGTCCTGACTTTC. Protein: CASSATLYGANVLTF.

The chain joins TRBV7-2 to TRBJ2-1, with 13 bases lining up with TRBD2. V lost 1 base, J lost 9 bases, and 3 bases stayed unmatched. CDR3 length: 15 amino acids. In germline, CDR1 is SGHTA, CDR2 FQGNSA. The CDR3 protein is CASSLVGTSGAEQFF. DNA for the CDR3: TGTGCCAGCAGCTTAGTGGGGACTAGCGGGGCTGAGCAGTTCTTC.

CDR3 nucleotide sequence: TGTGCCACCAGGGAAGCGGGAGGGCCCACAGATACGCAGTATTTT. Residues: CATREAGGPTDTQYF. V and J are TRBV24-1 and TRBJ2-3; 10 bases align to TRBD2. This CDR3 region has 15 residues. V lost 7 bases, J lost 2 bases, and 5 bases stayed unmatched. Germline V gives CDR1 KGHDR, CDR2 SFDVKD.

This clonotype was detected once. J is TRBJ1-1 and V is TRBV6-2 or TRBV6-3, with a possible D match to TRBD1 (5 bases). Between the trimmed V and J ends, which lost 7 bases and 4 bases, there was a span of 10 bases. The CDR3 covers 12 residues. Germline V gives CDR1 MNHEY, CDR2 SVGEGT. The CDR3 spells CASKTVSTEAFF. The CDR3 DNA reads TGTGCCAGCAAGACAGTTTCCACTGAAGCTTTCTTT.

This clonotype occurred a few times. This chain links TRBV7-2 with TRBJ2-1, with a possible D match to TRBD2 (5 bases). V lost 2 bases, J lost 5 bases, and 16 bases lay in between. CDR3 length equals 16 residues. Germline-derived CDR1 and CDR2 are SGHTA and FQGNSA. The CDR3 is CASSLRGLVFHNEQFF. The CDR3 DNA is TGTGCCAGCAGCTTAAGAGGGCTAGTCTTCCACAATGAGCAGTTCTTC.

The CDR3 DNA reads TGTGCCAGCAGTGGCGACAGGGGACATCAAGAGACCCAGTACTTC. Translation gives CASSGDRGHQETQYF. The V call is TRBV6-1, the J call TRBJ2-5; 8 bases are a match to TRBD1. The germline V gene has CDR1 MNHNS and CDR2 SASEGT. There are 15 residues in the CDR3. The V gene end was trimmed by 4 bases and the J gene end by 2 bases; junction bases not matched to a gene: 6.

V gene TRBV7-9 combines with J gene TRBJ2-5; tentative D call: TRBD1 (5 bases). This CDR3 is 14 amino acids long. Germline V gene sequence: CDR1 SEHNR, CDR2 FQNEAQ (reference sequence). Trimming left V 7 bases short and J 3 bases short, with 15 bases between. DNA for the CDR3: TGTGCCAGCACCCCCGACGTAGGGGAAGAGACCCAGTACTTC. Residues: CASTPDVGEETQYF.

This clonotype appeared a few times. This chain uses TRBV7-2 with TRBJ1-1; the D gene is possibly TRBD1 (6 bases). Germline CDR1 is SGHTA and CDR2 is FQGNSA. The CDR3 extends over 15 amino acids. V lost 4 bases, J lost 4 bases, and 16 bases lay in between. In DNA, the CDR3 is TGTGCCAGCAGCTACCTCACAGGGCTCGGCACTGAAGCTTTCTTT. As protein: CASSYLTGLGTEAFF.

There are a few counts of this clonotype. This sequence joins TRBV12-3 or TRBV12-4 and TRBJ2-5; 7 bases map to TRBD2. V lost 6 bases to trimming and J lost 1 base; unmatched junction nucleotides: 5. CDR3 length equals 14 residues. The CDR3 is CASRSGIIQETQYF. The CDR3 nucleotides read TGTGCCAGCAGGAGCGGGATCATCCAAGAGACCCAGTACTTC.

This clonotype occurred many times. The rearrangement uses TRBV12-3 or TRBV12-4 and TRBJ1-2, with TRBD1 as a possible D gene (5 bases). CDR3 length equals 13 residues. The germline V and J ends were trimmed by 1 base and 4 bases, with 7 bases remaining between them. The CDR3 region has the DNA TGTGCCAGCAGTTTAGGACAGTTCTATGGCTACACCTTC. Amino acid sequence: CASSLGQFYGYTF.

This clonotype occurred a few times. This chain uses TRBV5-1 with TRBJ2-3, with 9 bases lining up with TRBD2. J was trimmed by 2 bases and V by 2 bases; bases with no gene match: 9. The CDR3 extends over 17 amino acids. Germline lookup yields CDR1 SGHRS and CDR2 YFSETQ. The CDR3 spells CASSFSRGLANTDTQYF. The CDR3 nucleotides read TGCGCCAGCAGCTTCTCACGGGGACTAGCAAACACAGATACGCAGTATTTT.

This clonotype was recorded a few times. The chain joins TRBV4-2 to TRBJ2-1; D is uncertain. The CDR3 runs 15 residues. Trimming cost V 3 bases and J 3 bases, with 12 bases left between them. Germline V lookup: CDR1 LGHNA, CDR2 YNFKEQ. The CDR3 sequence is CASSQSLTSYNEQFF. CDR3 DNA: TGTGCCAGCAGCCAGAGTTTGACGAGCTACAATGAGCAGTTCTTC.

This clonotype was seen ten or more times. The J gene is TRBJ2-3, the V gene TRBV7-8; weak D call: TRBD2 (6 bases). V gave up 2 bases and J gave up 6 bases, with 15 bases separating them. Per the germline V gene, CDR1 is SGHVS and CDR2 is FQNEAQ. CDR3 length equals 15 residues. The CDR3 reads CASSLQLAGSDTQYF. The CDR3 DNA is TGTGCCAGCAGCTTACAACTAGCCGGGAGTGATACGCAGTATTTT. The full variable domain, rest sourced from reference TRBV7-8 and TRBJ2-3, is GAGVSQSPRYKVAKRGQDVALRCDPISGHVSLFWYQQALGQGPEFLTYFQNEAQLDKSGLPSDRFFAERPEGSVSTLKIQRTQQEDSAVYLCASSLQLAGSDTQYFGPGTRLTVL.

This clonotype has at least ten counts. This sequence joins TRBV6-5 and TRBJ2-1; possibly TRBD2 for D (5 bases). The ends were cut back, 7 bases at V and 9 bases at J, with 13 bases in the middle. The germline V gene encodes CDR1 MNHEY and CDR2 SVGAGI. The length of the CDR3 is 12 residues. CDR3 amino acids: CASKSRRSEQFF. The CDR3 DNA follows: TGTGCCAGCAAAAGTCGGAGGAGTGAGCAGTTCTTC.

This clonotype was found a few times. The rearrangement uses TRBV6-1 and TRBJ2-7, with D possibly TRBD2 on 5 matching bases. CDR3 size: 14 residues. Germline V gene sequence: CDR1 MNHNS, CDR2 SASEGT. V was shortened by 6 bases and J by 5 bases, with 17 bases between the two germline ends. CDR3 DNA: TGTGCCAGCAGGGTGGGTCTAGCCGGGGACGAGCAGTACTTC. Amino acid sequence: CASRVGLAGDEQYF.

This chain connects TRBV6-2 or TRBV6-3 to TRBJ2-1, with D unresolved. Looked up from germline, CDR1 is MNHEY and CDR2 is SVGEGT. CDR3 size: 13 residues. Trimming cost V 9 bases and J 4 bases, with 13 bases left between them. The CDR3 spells CASRSTVYNEQFF. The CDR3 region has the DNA TGTGCCAGTAGATCAACAGTTTACAATGAGCAGTTCTTC.